These T cell receptor beta chains were read from a single sample in a study of blood T cell repertoires in COVID-19. Only in-frame clones appear in the TCRdb table, and some are missing; sequencing was by immunoSEQ multiplex PCR. Of almost 250,000 clones listed, roughly 89% are singletons. Sequences were obtained from PBMCs or T cells enriched from blood (not recorded which). These receptors all stem from a woman aged 25 to 39 who had recovered from COVID-19. Each CDR3 is given with its conserved first and last residue. A D gene is named only where the DNA matches it firmly. The listing skips clone size in some rows; elsewhere it reads once, few, many or a size class.

D	J	size	V	CDR3	DNA
NA	TRBJ2-3	NA	TRBV29-1	CSVEDLQGSTDTQYF	TGCAGCGTTGAAGATCTACAGGGAAGCACAGATACGCAGTATTTT
NA	TRBJ1-3	once	TRBV5-1	CASSLEWGLKGNTIYF	TGCGCCAGCAGCTTGGAATGGGGCCTAAAGGGAAACACCATATATTTT
NA	TRBJ1-1	NA	TRBV29-1	CSVDRSGTEAFF	TGCAGCGTTGACAGGAGCGGCACTGAAGCTTTCTTT
NA	TRBJ1-3	NA	TRBV7-2	CASSPSDRLSGNTIYF	TGTGCCAGCAGCCCATCAGACAGGCTCTCTGGAAACACCATATATTTT
NA	TRBJ2-3	once	TRBV4-3	CASSQWSPRDTQYF	TGCGCCAGCAGCCAATGGTCTCCGAGGGATACGCAGTATTTT
TRBD2	TRBJ2-7	NA	TRBV6-2/TRBV6-3	CASSYPTSGRSVQYF	TGTGCCAGCAGTTATCCGACTAGCGGGCGTAGTGTGCAGTACTTC
TRBD1	TRBJ1-5	NA	TRBV7-2	CASSLEDRVVRQPQHF	TGTGCCAGCAGCTTAGAGGACAGGGTTGTAAGACAGCCCCAGCATTTT
NA	TRBJ1-4	NA	TRBV7-2	CASSLARASREKLFF	TGTGCCAGCAGCTTAGCGAGGGCGAGTAGGGAAAAACTGTTTTTT
NA	TRBJ2-3	NA	TRBV5-1	CASSFYGGNGDTQYF	TGCGCCAGCAGCTTTTACGGCGGGAATGGAGATACGCAGTATTTT
TRBD2	TRBJ2-1	NA	TRBV5-1	CASSLGTSGSYEQFF	TGCGCCAGCAGCTTGGGGACTAGCGGGAGCTATGAGCAGTTCTTC
TRBD1	TRBJ1-5	NA	TRBV4-3	CASSQAGGGQPQHF	TGCGCCAGCAGCCAAGCAGGGGGTGGACAGCCCCAGCATTTT
NA	TRBJ1-1	NA	TRBV29-1	CSDLRGVPGEAFF	TGCAGCGACCTCCGAGGCGTACCGGGTGAAGCTTTCTTT
NA	TRBJ1-2	NA	TRBV3-1/TRBV3-2	CASSSSRQAINGYTF	TGTGCCAGCAGCTCCTCCCGACAGGCCATCAATGGCTACACCTTC
NA	TRBJ1-1	NA	TRBV19	CASSIFIGAVLTEAFF	TGTGCCAGTAGTATATTTATTGGGGCGGTGCTTACTGAAGCTTTCTTT
NA	TRBJ1-5	NA	TRBV10-3	CAISERDDRASNQPQHF	TGTGCCATCAGTGAGCGTGATGACAGAGCCAGCAATCAGCCCCAGCATTTT
TRBD1	TRBJ2-7	once	TRBV9	CASSVTPGDRDEQYF	TGTGCCAGCAGCGTAACCCCTGGGGACAGGGACGAGCAGTACTTC
TRBD1	TRBJ1-5	NA	TRBV27	CASSEGQGVIQPQHF	TGTGCCAGCAGTGAGGGACAGGGGGTAATTCAGCCCCAGCATTTT
TRBD2	TRBJ2-7	NA	TRBV28	CASRGAGRAYEQYF	TGTGCCAGCAGGGGAGCGGGACGGGCCTACGAGCAGTACTTC
TRBD2	TRBJ2-7	few	TRBV27	CASSQLAGGLPYEQYF	TGTGCCAGCAGTCAACTAGCGGGGGGCCTCCCCTACGAGCAGTACTTC
TRBD2	TRBJ2-3	NA	TRBV7-8	CASSLGASGRAQDTQYF	TGTGCCAGCAGCTTAGGCGCTAGCGGGAGGGCCCAAGATACGCAGTATTTT
NA	TRBJ1-5	NA	TRBV6-2/TRBV6-3	CASSYGRSNQHF	TGTGCCAGCAGTTACGGCAGGTCCAACCAGCATTTT
NA	TRBJ1-2	NA	TRBV30	CAWSVIEGLGGYTF	TGTGCCTGGAGTGTAATAGAGGGATTGGGTGGCTACACCTTC
TRBD1	TRBJ1-2	NA	TRBV27	CASRTGGSGYTF	TGTGCCAGCAGGACAGGGGGCAGTGGCTACACCTTC